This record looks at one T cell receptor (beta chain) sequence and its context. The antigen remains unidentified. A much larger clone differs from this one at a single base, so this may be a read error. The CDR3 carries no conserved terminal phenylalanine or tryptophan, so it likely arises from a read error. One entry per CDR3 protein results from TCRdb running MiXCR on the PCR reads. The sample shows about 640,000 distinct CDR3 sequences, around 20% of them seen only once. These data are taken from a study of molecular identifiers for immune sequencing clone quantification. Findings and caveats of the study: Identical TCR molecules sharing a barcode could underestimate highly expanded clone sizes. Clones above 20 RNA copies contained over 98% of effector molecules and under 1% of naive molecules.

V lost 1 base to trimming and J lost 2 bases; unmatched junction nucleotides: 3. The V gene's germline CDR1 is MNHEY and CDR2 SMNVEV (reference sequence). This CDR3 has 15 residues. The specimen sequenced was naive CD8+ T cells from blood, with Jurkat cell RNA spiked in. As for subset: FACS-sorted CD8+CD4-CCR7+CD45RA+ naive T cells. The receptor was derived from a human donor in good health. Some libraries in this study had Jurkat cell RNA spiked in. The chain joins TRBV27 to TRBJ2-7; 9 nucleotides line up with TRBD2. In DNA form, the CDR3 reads TGTGCCAGCAGTTTATACGCGGGGGGGGCCTACGAGCAGTACTCC. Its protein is CASSLYAGGAYEQYS.